The subject of this entry is one T cell receptor (beta chain). This specimen belongs to a study of T-cell memory formation after mild COVID-19. The CDR3 totals 12 residues. The germline V gene has CDR1 MGHRA and CDR2 YSYEKL. Between the trimmed V and J ends, which lost 0 bases and 7 bases, there was a span of 5 bases. Using its own MiXCR run on the 5' RACE reads, TCRdb lists one record per CDR3 protein. Of roughly 190,000 distinct CDR3 sequences listed, around 27% are singletons. The J gene is TRBJ2-3, the V gene TRBV4-1; D is ambiguous. This receptor was obtained from an adult woman who had mild COVID-19 (a few samples of this study predate the infection). Cell type and time point are not known. The sample taken for sequencing was PBMCs or a T cell subset sorted from them (not recorded which). The CDR3 loop reads CASSQDRYTQYF. CDR3 sequence (DNA): TGCGCCAGCAGCCAAGATCGGTATACGCAGTATTTT.